The 9 T cell receptor beta chains listed next were all sequenced from one sample in a study of cytomegalovirus exposure and HLA in healthy donors. Libraries were prepared by immunoSEQ multiplex PCR; TCRdb keeps only in-frame clonotypes and omits some of them. The sample shows some 170,000 clones, around 86% of them seen only once. Source material: PBMCs. These receptors were taken from a man between 18 and 29 years old in good health and CMV-seropositive.

The V gene is TRBV2, the J gene TRBJ2-4; the match to TRBD2 covers 8 bases. V lost 8 bases and J lost 3; bases outside the gene matches: 6. There are 14 residues in the CDR3. Germline lookup yields CDR1 SNHLY and CDR2 FYNNEI. The CDR3 spells CASVAGLFKNIQYF. The CDR3 DNA is TGTGCCAGCGTAGCGGGGCTCTTCAAAAACATTCAGTACTTC.

Only a few counts were recorded for this clone. The chain employs TRBV6-6 and TRBJ2-3; no clear D. Per the germline V gene, CDR1 is MNHNY and CDR2 is SVGAGI (reference sequence). Deletions cut 8 bases from V and 2 bases from J, with 11 bases between. CDR3 length: 13 residues. The CDR3 sequence is CASFRGDTDTQYF. The CDR3 DNA sequence: TGTGCCAGCTTTCGAGGAGACACAGATACGCAGTATTTT.

The chain employs TRBV7-9 and TRBJ1-3; D not certain. V was trimmed by 11 bases and J by 3 bases, leaving 11 bases between them. Germline loops: CDR1 SEHNR, CDR2 FQNEAQ (reference sequence). The CDR3 length is 12 residues. The CDR3 region has the DNA TGTGCCGTCTGGGAGAATGGAAACACCATATATTTT. Protein: CAVWENGNTIYF.

The CDR3 DNA sequence: TGTGCCAGCAGTATTTTTGGGACAGGACCCTCTTTCTTT. Translated, it gives CASSIFGTGPSFF. This chain uses TRBV6-1 with TRBJ1-1; 8 positions agree with TRBD1. The CDR3 has 13 amino acids. Trimming cost V 5 bases and J 12 bases; bases outside gene matches: 11. Germline V gene data show CDR1 as MNHNS and CDR2 as SASEGT.

This chain links TRBV18 with TRBJ2-7; TRBD2 aligns across 12 bases. The germline CDR1 and CDR2 sequences are KGHSH and LQKENI. The CDR3 has 16 amino acids. The V and J ends lost 4 bases and 2 bases, in that order; junction bases with no gene match: 6. CDR3 sequence (DNA): TGTGCCAGCTCACGATTACTAGCGGGGGGTGCCTACGAGCAGTACTTC. This translates into CASSRLLAGGAYEQYF. The full variable domain, in which reference TRBV18 and TRBJ2-7 provide the parts outside the CDR3, is NAGVMQNPRHLVRRRGQEARLRCSPMKGHSHVYWYRQLPEEGLKFMVYLQKENIIDESGMPKERFSAEFPKEGPSILRIQQVVRGDSAAYFCASSRLLAGGAYEQYFGPGTRLTVT.

The J gene is TRBJ2-3, the V gene TRBV5-1; 10 nucleotides line up with TRBD2. V trimming: 7 bases; J trimming: 4 bases; junction bases outside the gene matches: 15. This CDR3 has 17 amino acids. Germline V gives CDR1 SGHRS, CDR2 YFSETQ. This chain's CDR3 is CASGPLASGSRSDTQYF. CDR3 DNA: TGCGCCAGCGGCCCGCTGGCTAGCGGGAGTAGGTCAGATACGCAGTATTTT.

The rearrangement links TRBV7-2 to TRBJ2-7; 10 nucleotides match TRBD1. There are 15 residues in the CDR3. Trimming took 3 bases from V and 4 from J; bases not matched to a gene: 6. Germline-derived CDR1 and CDR2 are SGHTA and FQGNSA. In DNA, the CDR3 is TGTGCCAGCAGCTTTCGGACAGGGGGAGGGTACGAGCAGTACTTC. Its protein is CASSFRTGGGYEQYF.

The chain combines TRBV15 with TRBJ1-1; a weak D match, TRBD1 (6 bases). CDR3 size: 14 residues. The V gene's germline CDR1 is LNHNV and CDR2 YYDKDF (reference sequence). Trimming removed 1 base at V and 9 bases at J, with 15 bases between. CDR3 sequence (DNA): TGTGCCACCAGCAGAGTCAGGGGTTTGGGCCAAGCTTTCTTT. Protein sequence: CATSRVRGLGQAFF.

V and J are TRBV5-4 and TRBJ2-5; D is ambiguous. The CDR3 runs to 12 residues. Germline V gene data show CDR1 as SGHNT and CDR2 as YYREEE (reference sequence). The germline V and J ends were trimmed by 4 bases and 5 bases, with 9 bases remaining between them. In DNA, the CDR3 is TGTGCCAGCAGCGCCCCTAGGGAGACCCAGTACTTC. It codes for CASSAPRETQYF.